This TCR beta chain is from a study of blood T cell repertoires in COVID-19. A note on this clone: One end of the junction is discordant with germline, which a read error may explain.

Germline-derived CDR1 and CDR2 are SNHLY and FYNNEI. The CDR3 covers 11 residues. Sequenced by immunoSEQ multiplex PCR; TCRdb stores in-frame clones only, minus some. The table has 350,000 or so clones, about 90% seen once. Sequenced: PBMCs or T cells enriched from blood (not recorded which). The V call is TRBV2, the J call TRBJ2-5; tentative D call: TRBD1 (5 bases). This TCR derives from a woman in her twenties or thirties who had recovered from COVID-19. The CDR3 sequence is CASTEPRAQYF. Written as DNA, the CDR3 is TGTGCCAGCACTGAACCCAGGGCCCAGTACTTC.